A selection of T cell receptor beta chains follows, all from one sample in a study of T cells in Graves' hyperthyroidism and ophthalmopathy. TCRdb re-called the multiplex PCR reads with MiXCR, one entry per CDR3 protein. The sample has approximately 330,000 distinct CDR3 sequences, approximately 13% seen once. The sample consisted of blood. The receptors shown here come from a woman aged 40 to 50 with Graves' ophthalmopathy. Both conserved end residues are part of each CDR3. D genes are given only for firm matches. Clone size is not always given. Where it is, it says once, few, many or a class for expanded clones.

cdr3_nt cdr3_aa j_call d_call v_call clone_size
TGCAGTGCTTACGATCGGACAGGTTATAACACTGAAGCTTTCTTT CSAYDRTGYNTEAFF TRBJ1-1 TRBD1 TRBV20-1 many
TGTGCCAGCTTCCGGGGGACAGGGAATCGGAATGAGCAGTTCTTC CASFRGTGNRNEQFF TRBJ2-1 TRBD1 TRBV2 few
TGCAGCGTATCTATAGGACAGAGCTCCTACGAGCAGTACTTC CSVSIGQSSYEQYF TRBJ2-7 . TRBV29-1 many
TGTGCCAGCAGGGCAAAAAGGGGGCCCACAGATACGCAGTATTTT CASRAKRGPTDTQYF TRBJ2-3 TRBD1 TRBV11-2 many
TGCAGCGTTGCGGGACAGCGGGTGAACACTGAAGCTTTCTTT CSVAGQRVNTEAFF TRBJ1-1 TRBD1 TRBV29-1 many
TGTGCCAGCAGCTTATCGGGACAGGGGACCTACGAGCAGTACTTC CASSLSGQGTYEQYF TRBJ2-7 TRBD1 TRBV7-9 .
TGCGCCAGCAGCCAAAGACAGGGCGGCAATCAGCCCCAGCATTTT CASSQRQGGNQPQHF TRBJ1-5 TRBD1 TRBV4-1 .
TGTGCCAGCAGTTCCATCGGTAGCACAGATACGCAGTATTTT CASSSIGSTDTQYF TRBJ2-3 . TRBV12-3/TRBV12-4 many
TGTGCCAGCAGCTTATTATCCATTAGAGAAGAAGCTTTCTTT CASSLLSIREEAFF TRBJ1-1 . TRBV7-9 many
TGTGCCAGCAGCTTAGGTGTACGGCGGGACTGGCGCAATGAGCAGTTCTTC CASSLGVRRDWRNEQFF TRBJ2-1 . TRBV11-2 .
TGTGCCTGGAAATTACAGGGGGCTCATGAAAAACTGTTTTTT CAWKLQGAHEKLFF TRBJ1-4 TRBD1 TRBV30 few
TGTGCCAGCAGCGTAGACCTAGCGGCCCCGATGGAGCAGTTCTTC CASSVDLAAPMEQFF TRBJ2-1 TRBD2 TRBV9 many
TGTGCCAGCAGCCCACCAGGGACAGCGAATGAAGCTTTCTTT CASSPPGTANEAFF TRBJ1-1 TRBD1 TRBV7-9 many
TGTGCCAGTAGTCCGTTGAAACAGGGGAGGAATCAGCCCCAGCATTTT CASSPLKQGRNQPQHF TRBJ1-5 TRBD1 TRBV19 few
TGTGCCAGCAGCTTAAAGGTTAGCGGGCCAAGCAATGAGCAGTTCTTC CASSLKVSGPSNEQFF TRBJ2-1 TRBD2 TRBV13 .
TGTGCCAGCAGAGAAATGGACGGAGCTAACTATGGCTACACCTTC CASREMDGANYGYTF TRBJ1-2 . TRBV6-2/TRBV6-3 few
TGCGCCAGCAGCTTCGCCGGGGGGCAAGAGACCCAGTACTTC CASSFAGGQETQYF TRBJ2-5 TRBD2 TRBV5-1 .
TGTGCCAGCAGTCTAATCGGACTGCCCAGGAGGAATGAGCAGTTCTTC CASSLIGLPRRNEQFF TRBJ2-1 . TRBV27 many
TGTGCCAGCAGCTTGGGGAGCCCGATGGGTACCTACGAGCAGTACTTC CASSLGSPMGTYEQYF TRBJ2-7 . TRBV5-4 few
TGTGCCAGCAGCTTAGTGGGAGGGGCCACTGAAGCTTTCTTT CASSLVGGATEAFF TRBJ1-1 . TRBV7-9 many
TGTGCCAGCACCCCTGATAGCGGATACACAGATACGCAGTATTTT CASTPDSGYTDTQYF TRBJ2-3 . TRBV28 many
TGTGCCAGCAGCCAGCGTCCCCCAGGGGACCTCTACAAAAACATTCAGTACTTC CASSQRPPGDLYKNIQYF TRBJ2-4 . TRBV7-2 many